The 12 T cell receptor beta chains presented below share a single source sample, sequenced in a study of T cells in Graves' hyperthyroidism and ophthalmopathy. Template material for amplifying TCR beta CDR3 regions consisted of RNA transcripts. The TCR CDR3 was amplified in a first-round RT-PCR using the HTBI primer set. Each CDR3 protein is one row after TCRdb ran MiXCR on the multiplex PCR reads. The sample holds about 110,000 distinct CDR3 sequences; roughly 15% are singletons and the top ten take about 44%. Material: blood. The receptors were sampled from a woman aged 45-65 years with Graves' hyperthyroidism.

The chain recombines TRBV27 with TRBJ2-3; weak D call: TRBD2 (6 bases). Trimming cost V 2 bases and J 1 base, with 13 bases left between them. Germline loops: CDR1 MNHEY, CDR2 SMNVEV (reference sequence). The CDR3 is 16 residues long. In nucleotides, the CDR3 is TGTGCCAGCAGTTTAGGGGGACTTGCACGCACAGATACGCAGTATTTT. Protein product: CASSLGGLARTDTQYF.

This clonotype was seen repeatedly, ten times or more. CDR3: CASSFPRKETQYF. CDR3 sequence (DNA): TGTGCCAGCAGTTTCCCCCGGAAAGAGACCCAGTACTTC. This chain uses TRBV28 with TRBJ2-5; D unresolved. The CDR3 length is 13 residues. Germline assignment: CDR1 MDHEN and CDR2 SYDVKM. Trimming removed 3 bases from V and 3 bases from J, with 8 bases in between. The full variable domain, with the rest looked up from reference TRBV28 and TRBJ2-5, is DVKVTQSSRYLVKRTGEKVFLECVQDMDHENMFWYRQDPGLGLRLIYFSYDVKMKEKGDIPEGYSVSREKKERFSLILESASTNQTSMYLCASSFPRKETQYFGPGTRLLVL.

This clonotype was picked up many times. The CDR3 loop is CSAPTSGVPHEQYF. Written as DNA, the CDR3 is TGCAGTGCCCCGACTAGCGGGGTCCCCCACGAGCAGTACTTC. The gene calls are TRBV20-1 and TRBJ2-7; 11 nucleotides match TRBD2. Germline-derived CDR1 and CDR2 are DFQATT and SNEGSKA (reference sequence). The CDR3 sequence is 14 residues long. V was clipped by 6 bases and J by 5 bases; unmatched bases: 9.

This clonotype has ten or more counts. The rearrangement links TRBV6-6 to TRBJ2-1, with TRBD2 matching 12 bases. CDR1 and CDR2 from the germline V gene are MNHNY and SVGAGI (reference sequence). The CDR3 has 15 amino acids. V was pared by 1 base and J by 7 bases, with 2 bases of the junction left unmatched. The CDR3 nucleotides are TGTGCCAGCAGTTACTTGACTAGCGGGAGTAATGAGCAGTTCTTC. Its translation is CASSYLTSGSNEQFF.

This clonotype has just a few counts. This may be a read error, as it is one base from a much larger clone. The V call is TRBV12-3 or TRBV12-4, the J call TRBJ1-5; tentative D call: TRBD1 (6 bases). The V end lost 4 bases, the J end lost 4 bases, and 17 bases lay between the germline ends. This CDR3 is 16 amino acids long. CDR3 DNA: TGTGCCAGCAGTTCATGGAGGGGGAATTCGAATCAGCCCCAGCATTTT. It is translated as CASSSWRGNSNQPQHF.

Many counts were recorded for this clonotype. The chain recombines TRBV20-1 with TRBJ2-2; 9 nucleotides line up with TRBD2. The germline V gene has CDR1 DFQATT and CDR2 SNEGSKA (reference sequence). Trimming at V came to 0 bases and at J to 0 bases, leaving 11 bases not matched to a gene. The CDR3 is 19 amino acids. In nucleotides, the CDR3 is TGCAGTGCTAGAGATCAATTGCGGGAGGGCCTGGCGAACACCGGGGAGCTGTTTTTT. It yields the protein CSARDQLREGLANTGELFF.

This clonotype was seen at least ten times. The V gene is TRBV7-9, the J gene TRBJ2-7; a weak D match, TRBD2 (6 bases). Trimming stripped 2 bases from V and 5 bases from J, with 13 bases between. Germline V gives CDR1 SEHNR, CDR2 FQNEAQ (reference sequence). The CDR3 contains 14 residues. Written as DNA, the CDR3 is TGTGCCAGCAGCTTATTAGTATGGGGGGACGAGCAGTACGTC. This translates into CASSLLVWGDEQYV.

This clonotype was picked up many times. This may come from a read error, since a much larger clone is one base off. The chain is built from TRBV6-5 and TRBJ2-5; perhaps TRBD1 as D (5 bases). The V gene lost 0 bases and the J gene lost 3 bases, with 8 bases spanning the gap. The CDR3 extends over 14 amino acids. Per the germline V gene, CDR1 is MNHEY and CDR2 is SVGAGI. The CDR3 protein is CASSYSAGKETQYF. CDR3 nucleotide sequence: TGTGCCAGCAGTTACTCGGCAGGGAAAGAGACCCAGTACTTC.

The chain links TRBV10-3 to TRBJ1-2, with D possibly being TRBD1 (5 bases). The V gene's germline CDR1 is ENHRY and CDR2 SYGVKD. Trimming cost V 10 bases and J 6 bases, with 27 bases left between them. This CDR3 is 16 amino acids long. This chain's CDR3 is CASTLTPGPTIHGYTF. The CDR3 DNA reads TGTGCCAGCACCCTAACTCCGGGACCGACGATCCATGGCTACACCTTC.

This clonotype was picked up many times. The chain uses TRBV5-8 and TRBJ1-2; TRBD1 might be the D (6 bases). The CDR3 loop spans 13 amino acids. From germline, CDR1 is SGHTS and CDR2 YDEGEE. Trimming took off 5 bases at V and 4 bases at J, with 12 bases between the two ends. This chain's CDR3 is CASRQQGSYGYTF. The CDR3 nucleotides read TGTGCCAGCAGACAGCAGGGGTCCTATGGCTACACCTTC.

This clonotype has just a few counts. One junction end disagrees with the germline gene, perhaps due to a read error. This chain uses TRBV5-1 with TRBJ2-1; D gene ambiguous. Germline V gives CDR1 SGHRS, CDR2 YFSETQ. The CDR3 has 15 residues. The CDR3 sequence is CASMRSRVEPNEQSF. As DNA, the CDR3 is TGCGCCAGCATGAGAAGTCGAGTCGAACCAAATGAGCAGTCCTTC.

At least ten counts were recorded for this clonotype. This chain links TRBV7-3 with TRBJ2-1; 7 bases agree with TRBD2. Germline assignment: CDR1 SGHTA and CDR2 FQGTGA. The CDR3 has 13 residues. V lost 5 bases to trimming and J lost 15 bases; unmatched junction nucleotides: 13. The CDR3 nucleotides are TGTGCCAGCAGCCCCCGGCTAGCGGCTGAATTGTTCTTC. Protein sequence: CASSPRLAAELFF.